Sequencing of this T cell receptor beta chain was carried out in a study of CD8 T cells in ankylosing spondylitis. General study findings and limits: Within ankylosing spondylitis blood, a TCR beta motif made up of seven to nine highly homologous variants appeared to be characteristic.

TCRdb reanalysed the 5' RACE reads using MiXCR and keeps one entry per CDR3 protein. Of 150,000 to 200,000 distinct CDR3 sequences detected, approximately 13% appear once; the ten largest clones hold 11%. There are many counts of this clonotype. Antigen specificity is unknown. The CDR3 length is 14 residues. Germline V gives CDR1 DFQATT, CDR2 SNEGSKA (reference sequence). Trimming pared 6 bases from V and 6 bases from J, leaving 18 bases between. The TCR comes from a female donor with ankylosing spondylitis or in good health (not recorded which). What was sequenced was blood, either unsorted or a sorted T cell fraction (not recorded which). V usage is TRBV20-1 and J usage is TRBJ1-5; D gene uncertain. The CDR3 DNA reads as TGCAGTGCGGTTTCGGATCCCGGCGGTCAGCCCCAGCATTTT. Translation: CSAVSDPGGQPQHF.